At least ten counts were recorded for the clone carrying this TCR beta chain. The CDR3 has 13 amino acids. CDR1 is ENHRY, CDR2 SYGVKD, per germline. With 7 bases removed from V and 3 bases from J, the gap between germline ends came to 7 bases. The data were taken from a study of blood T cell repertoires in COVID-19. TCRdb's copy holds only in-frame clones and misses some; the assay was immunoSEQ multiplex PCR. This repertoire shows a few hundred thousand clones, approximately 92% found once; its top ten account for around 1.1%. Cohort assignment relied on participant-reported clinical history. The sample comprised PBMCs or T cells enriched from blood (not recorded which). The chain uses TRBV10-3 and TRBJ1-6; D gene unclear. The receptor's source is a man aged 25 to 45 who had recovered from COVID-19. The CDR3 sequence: CAIKRSYNSPLHF. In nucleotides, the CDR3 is TGTGCCATCAAGCGCAGCTATAATTCACCCCTCCACTTT.